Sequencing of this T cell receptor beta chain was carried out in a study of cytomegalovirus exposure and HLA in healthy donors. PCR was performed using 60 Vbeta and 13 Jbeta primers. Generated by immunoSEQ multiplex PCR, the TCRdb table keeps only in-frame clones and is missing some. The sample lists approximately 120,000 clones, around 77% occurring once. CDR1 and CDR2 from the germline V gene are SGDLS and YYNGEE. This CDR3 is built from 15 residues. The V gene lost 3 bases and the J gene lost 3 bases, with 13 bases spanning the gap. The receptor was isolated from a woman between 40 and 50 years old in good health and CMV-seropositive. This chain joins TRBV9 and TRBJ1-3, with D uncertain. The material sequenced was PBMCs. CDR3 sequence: CASSADGGLGNTIYF. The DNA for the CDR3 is TGTGCCAGCAGCGCCGATGGAGGGCTTGGAAACACCATATATTTT. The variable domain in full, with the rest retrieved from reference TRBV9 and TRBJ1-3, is DSGVTQTPKHLITATGQRVTLRCSPRSGDLSVYWYQQSLDQGLQFLIQYYNGEERAKGNILERFSAQQFPDLHSELNLSSLELGDSALYFCASSADGGLGNTIYFGEGSWLTVV.